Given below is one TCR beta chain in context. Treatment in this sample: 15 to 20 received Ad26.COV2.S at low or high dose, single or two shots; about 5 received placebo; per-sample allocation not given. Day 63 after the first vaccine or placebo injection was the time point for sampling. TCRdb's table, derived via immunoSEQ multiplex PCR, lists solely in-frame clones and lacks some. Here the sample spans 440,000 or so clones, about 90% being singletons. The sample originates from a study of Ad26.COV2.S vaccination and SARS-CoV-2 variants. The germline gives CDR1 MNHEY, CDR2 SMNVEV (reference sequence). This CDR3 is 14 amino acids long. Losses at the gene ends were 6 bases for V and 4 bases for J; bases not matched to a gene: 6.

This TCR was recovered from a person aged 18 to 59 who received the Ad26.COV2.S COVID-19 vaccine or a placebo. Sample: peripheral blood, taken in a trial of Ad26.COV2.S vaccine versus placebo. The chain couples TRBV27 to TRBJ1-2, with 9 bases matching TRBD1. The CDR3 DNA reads TGTGCCAGCAGGAATACAGGGGGCGTCTATGGCTACACCTTC. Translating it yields CASRNTGGVYGYTF.